One and the same sample provided the 9 T cell receptor beta chains below, sequenced in a study of human T cells and chemical hapten exposure. Time point specified: patch test 1, 2 weeks after DPC sensitization. This sample's treatment: therapeutic diphenylcyclopropenone sensitization with weekly scalp DPC. RNA extraction used unfractionated whole blood as the source of total RNA. MiXCR, applied by TCRdb to the RACE reads, yields one record per CDR3 protein. The table lists about 34,000 distinct CDR3 sequences, 5% to 8% of them singletons. The specimen comprised whole blood, sampled in connection with sensitization to the hapten diphenylcyclopropenone (DPC). These TCRs come from a woman between 25 and 40 years old with alopecia areata. Some clones in this sample may be carry-over from other donors' samples.

This clonotype occurred a few times. This chain connects TRBV15 to TRBJ2-3; D might be TRBD2 (5 bases). Germline loops: CDR1 LNHNV, CDR2 YYDKDF (reference sequence). This CDR3 is built from 12 residues. The germline V and J ends were trimmed by 5 bases and 3 bases, with 6 bases remaining between them. CDR3 nucleotide sequence: TGTGCCACCAGCCGAGGGACAGATACGCAGTATTTT. Translated: CATSRGTDTQYF.

This clonotype was seen ten or more times. This rearrangement joins TRBV5-1 to TRBJ2-1, with D unresolved. The CDR3 length is 15 residues. Germline V gene data show CDR1 as SGHRS and CDR2 as YFSETQ. Trimming took 4 bases from V and 1 from J, leaving 12 bases between them. The CDR3 coding sequence is TGCGCCAGCAGCCCGCTGGACCTTTCCTACAATGAGCAGTTCTTC. It is translated as CASSPLDLSYNEQFF.

This clonotype was seen ten or more times. This chain joins TRBV4-2 and TRBJ2-3, with 12 bases aligning to TRBD2. Trimming removed 0 bases from V and 4 bases from J; junction bases left unmatched: 5. Germline lookup yields CDR1 LGHNA and CDR2 YNFKEQ. CDR3 length: 17 amino acids. Written as DNA, the CDR3 is TGTGCCAGCAGCCAAGAATCTAGCGGGGGGGCGGCAGATACGCAGTATTTT. This sequence encodes CASSQESSGGAADTQYF.

This clonotype appeared many times. This chain connects TRBV7-2 to TRBJ2-1, with 10 nucleotides matching TRBD2. Germline lookup yields CDR1 SGHTA and CDR2 FQGNSA. The CDR3 extends over 15 amino acids. V was pared by 6 bases and J by 6 bases, with 8 bases of the junction left unmatched. The CDR3 loop is CASRIQRGGGNEQFF. CDR3 DNA: TGTGCCAGCAGGATACAGCGGGGGGGCGGCAATGAGCAGTTCTTC.

This clonotype appeared many times. The rearrangement joins TRBV12-3 or TRBV12-4 to TRBJ2-3, with unresolved D. V gave up 3 bases and J gave up 4 bases, with 8 bases separating them. The CDR3 extends over 13 amino acids. The CDR3: CASSLSWADTQYF. CDR3 nucleotides: TGTGCCAGCAGTTTGTCGTGGGCAGATACGCAGTATTTT.

Many counts were recorded for this clonotype. The J gene is TRBJ1-5, the V gene TRBV21-1. TRBV21-1 is termed a pseudogene. There are 16 residues in the CDR3. Written as DNA, the CDR3 is TGTGCCAGCAGCAGTTTGAGGCAAAATAGCAATCAGCCCCAGCATTTT. Translating it yields CASSSLRQNSNQPQHF.

This clonotype has only a few counts. This rearrangement joins TRBV3-1 to TRBJ2-5; TRBD1 matches at 8 bases. Germline values: CDR1 LGHDT, CDR2 YNNKEL (reference sequence). J lost 2 bases, V lost 1 base, and 9 bases had no gene match. CDR3 length equals 17 residues. Here the CDR3 DNA reads TGTGCCAGCAGCCAAGGAGACAGGGGCCCCAATCAAGAGACCCAGTACTTC. Protein: CASSQGDRGPNQETQYF.

This clonotype was seen a handful of times. The chain recombines TRBV29-1 with TRBJ1-5; D perhaps matches TRBD1 (5 bases). The CDR3 is 14 amino acids. V lost 4 bases and J lost 1, with 11 bases in between. CDR1 is SQVTM and CDR2 is ANQGSEA in the germline V gene. The CDR3 DNA is TGCAGCGTTGGAATCGGGGGGAGCAATCAGCCCCAGCATTTT. Translation: CSVGIGGSNQPQHF.

By its share, this clonotype is medium-sized (0.01 to 0.1%). This chain links TRBV12-2 with TRBJ1-5; the table's D call, TRBD1, was not checked against the DNA. TRBV12-2 is a recognized pseudogene. The CDR3 runs 16 residues. CDR3 sequence reads: CASRLDWDRNCQPQHF. The CDR3 DNA follows: TGTGCAAGTCGCTTAGACTGGGACAGGAATTGTCAGCCCCAGCATTTT.